This record concerns one T cell receptor (beta chain) sequence. The antigen is undetermined. The sample belongs to a study of regulatory T cells in long-lasting Graves disease. Both iRepertoire HTBI primers and Arm-PCR of CDR3 regions were used to build the TCR beta libraries. Using its own MiXCR run on the multiplex PCR reads, TCRdb lists one record per CDR3 protein. The sample contains about 430,000 distinct CDR3 sequences, around 16% of which appear only once. The CDR3 covers 14 residues. V lost 6 bases and J lost 6; bases outside the gene matches: 8. The V gene's germline CDR1 is MNHEY and CDR2 SVGEGT. The time point here: newly diagnosed GD, antithyroid drugs for less than 3 months. Following extraction of RNA from PBMCs, that RNA was used to make the TCR library. Whole-study findings and limits: There were preferences for TRBV28, TRBJ1-2 and TRBJ2-5 in persistent disease.

These data also formed part of another study, on T cells in Graves' hyperthyroidism and ophthalmopathy. That report notes: Exclusions: uncontrolled infection, other autoimmune disease, pregnancy, lactation. Model predictions of ophthalmopathy came a median approximately 6 months before onset.

The V call is TRBV6-2 or TRBV6-3, the J call TRBJ2-1, with TRBD1 identical over 7 bases. The sample in question was peripheral blood mononuclear cells (PBMCs), obtained at new diagnosis, from a patient treated with antithyroid drugs. The sequence came from a woman aged 40 to 50 with Graves disease. The CDR3 DNA is TGTGCCAGCAGAACAGGGGTCTCCAGCAATGAGCAGTTCTTC. It translates to CASRTGVSSNEQFF.